A selection of T cell receptor beta chains follows, all from one sample in a study of blood T cells in healthy people across ages. TCRdb reanalysed the 5' RACE reads using MiXCR and keeps one entry per CDR3 protein. The data show 700,000 to 1,000,000 distinct CDR3 sequences, with 40% to 50% seen just once and roughly 19% held by the top ten. The source material was blood. The source of these receptors is a man between 60 and 75 years old in good health. CDR3s include the opening cysteine and the closing phenylalanine or tryptophan. The order of the fields is V gene, D gene, clone size, J gene, CDR3 DNA, CDR3 protein. D genes are given only for firm matches. Expanded clones are given a class, and other clones once, few, many or no size at all.

TRBV7-2	TRBD1	.	TRBJ2-7	TGTGCCAGCAGCGTCAGGGGGAGCTCCTACAATGAGCAGTACTTC	CASSVRGSSYNEQYF
TRBV6-6	TRBD1	few	TRBJ1-2	TGTGCCAGCAGTTACACCGGGACAGGGTCCGGTGGCTACACCTTC	CASSYTGTGSGGYTF
TRBV5-1	TRBD2	many	TRBJ2-7	TGCGCCAGCAGCTTGGCTCCCGCGGGGGGCTCCTACGAGCAGTACTTC	CASSLAPAGGSYEQYF
TRBV20-1	.	.	TRBJ2-4	TGCAGTGCTCGAGATAACCCAGCCAAAAACATTCAGTACTTC	CSARDNPAKNIQYF
TRBV7-9	.	.	TRBJ2-1	TGTGCCAGCAGCTTCGGGCCTAGTACTCATGAGCAGTTCTTC	CASSFGPSTHEQFF
TRBV6-2/TRBV6-3	.	.	TRBJ2-7	TGTGCCAGCAGCCTCAAGCAGGGATACGAGCAGTACTTC	CASSLKQGYEQYF
TRBV7-2	TRBD1	many	TRBJ2-5	TGTGCCAGCAGCTTATCCCCGACAGGGGGCTGGGAGACCCAGTACTTC	CASSLSPTGGWETQYF
TRBV20-1	TRBD1	few	TRBJ2-7	TGCAGTGCTATGGACAGGGATGGTTCCTACGAGCAGTACTTC	CSAMDRDGSYEQYF
TRBV7-8	TRBD1	.	TRBJ2-7	TGTGCCAGCAGCACCACCGGGACAGGGGTCGAGCAGTACTTC	CASSTTGTGVEQYF
TRBV3-1	.	.	TRBJ2-5	TGTGCCAGCAGCTACTCGATGGAGACCCAGTACTTC	CASSYSMETQYF
TRBV20-1	.	.	TRBJ1-2	TGCAGTGCTTATAGACTAAACGGCTACACCTTC	CSAYRLNGYTF
TRBV28	TRBD2	.	TRBJ2-7	TGTGCCAGCAGTTTCGGGGGGGCCGCTCCCTCTACTTACGAGCAGTACTTC	CASSFGGAAPSTYEQYF
TRBV7-6	.	few	TRBJ2-7	TGTGCCAGCAGCTCCCACGGGGCTCCTGCCTACGAGCAGTACTTC	CASSSHGAPAYEQYF
TRBV6-5	.	.	TRBJ2-7	TGTGCCAGCAGTTACTCCTCCAGGGTGAACTCCTACGAGCAGTACTTC	CASSYSSRVNSYEQYF
TRBV3-1	TRBD1	few	TRBJ2-4	TGTGCCAGCAGCCAAGCGCAGGGGGTAAAAAACATTCAGTACTTC	CASSQAQGVKNIQYF
TRBV27	TRBD1	.	TRBJ1-5	TGTGCCAGCAGTTTGTTGACAGGGTTTGATCAGCCCCAGCATTTT	CASSLLTGFDQPQHF
TRBV9	TRBD1	.	TRBJ2-7	TGTGCCAGCAGCGCCCCCGGGACAGGGGACGACGAGCAGTACTTC	CASSAPGTGDDEQYF
TRBV3-1	.	.	TRBJ2-1	TGTGCCAGCAGCCGCGACGGGGGCTCCTACAATGAGCAGTTCTTC	CASSRDGGSYNEQFF
TRBV6-2/TRBV6-3	TRBD1	.	TRBJ2-7	TGTGCCAGCGCAAAAGACAGGGCCTACGAGCAGTACTTC	CASAKDRAYEQYF
TRBV11-1	TRBD1	few	TRBJ1-1	TGTGCCAGCAGCCCCGGGACAGGGGAGGTGAACACTGAAGCTTTCTTT	CASSPGTGEVNTEAFF
TRBV4-1	.	many	TRBJ2-7	TGCGCCAGCAGCCATACACAGGGCACCTACGAGCAGTACTTC	CASSHTQGTYEQYF
TRBV4-3	TRBD1	.	TRBJ2-3	TGCGCCAGCAGCCAAGATCGGACAGGGGCAACCTTTAGTACGCAGTATTTT	CASSQDRTGATFSTQYF
TRBV7-6	TRBD2	.	TRBJ2-3	TGTGCCAGCAGCGGTCGACTAGCGGGAAAGGGAGATACGCAGTATTTT	CASSGRLAGKGDTQYF
TRBV7-3	.	few	TRBJ1-6	TGTGCCAGCAGCTTAAATCCAAATTCACCCCTCCACTTT	CASSLNPNSPLHF
TRBV4-3	TRBD1	many	TRBJ2-7	TGCGCCAGCAGCCAAGGTTTACTCATGACAGGGAACTCCTACGAGCAGTACTTC	CASSQGLLMTGNSYEQYF